This T cell receptor (beta chain) was captured by sequencing in a study of early T cells in non-severe SARS-CoV-2 infection. About the study: The authors sequenced bulk RNA from unsorted whole blood, leaving chains unpaired.

This clonotype has just a few counts. The library protocol tagged individual cDNA molecules with unique molecular identifiers. TCRdb reprocessed the 5' RACE reads via MiXCR and lists one record per CDR3 protein. The table includes about 60,000 distinct CDR3 sequences, about 5.6% detected once. Germline assignment: CDR1 SGHTA and CDR2 FQGNSA. V lost 5 bases, J lost 8 bases, and 21 bases lay in between. The CDR3 is made up of 15 amino acids. V gene TRBV7-2 combines with J gene TRBJ1-2, with D possibly TRBD1 on 5 matching bases. The TCR was taken from an adult who was a healthcare worker with PCR-confirmed SARS-CoV-2 infection or an uninfected control (not recorded which). The material sequenced was whole blood. The CDR3 loop reads CASSQGPRPSVGYTF. CDR3 sequence (DNA): TGTGCCAGCAGCCAGGGACCTAGGCCCTCGGTCGGCTACACCTTC.